The T cell receptor beta chain described here comes from a study of T cells in Graves' hyperthyroidism and ophthalmopathy. Germline loops: CDR1 SGHTA, CDR2 FQGTGA. This CDR3 is built from 15 residues. Trimming took 5 bases from V and 3 from J; bases not matched to a gene: 6. Amplification yielded TCR beta CDR3 regions, with RNA transcripts as the source. The primer set for the first-round RT-PCR of the TCR CDR3 was HTBI. TCRdb processed the multiplex PCR reads anew with MiXCR; each CDR3 protein has one entry. The repertoire includes 490,000 or so distinct CDR3 sequences, around 50% of them detected once, and 35% to 50% sits in the top ten. Details on this clonotype: Its antigen is currently unknown.

Uncontrolled infection, other autoimmune disease, pregnancy or lactation led to exclusion. Study-level findings and limits: Most thyroid clonotypes expanded above 0.001 appeared in blood too. A model of 13 V-J features distinguished ophthalmopathy from stable hyperthyroidism.

The rearrangement uses TRBV7-3 and TRBJ2-3, with TRBD1 matching over 9 bases. The source of this sequence is an adult woman with Graves' disease, either hyperthyroidism or ophthalmopathy (not recorded which). The sample comprised peripheral blood or thyroid tissue (not recorded which). The CDR3 sequence: CASSMDRGKTDTQYF. CDR3 sequence (DNA): TGTGCCAGCAGCATGGACAGGGGAAAGACAGATACGCAGTATTTT.